These 17 T cell receptor beta chains originate from one sample sequenced in a study of blood T cells in healthy people across ages. A second PCR of roughly 7 to 11 cycles used a sample-barcoded 5' primer and a J-beta primer mix. TCRdb redid the calling of the 5' RACE reads with MiXCR, one entry per CDR3 protein. The table records 850,000 to 950,000 distinct CDR3 sequences, around 26% of them present only once. Sequenced material: blood. The receptor set was obtained from a woman of 80 years or more in good health.

This clonotype has a handful of counts. The V and J genes are TRBV9 and TRBJ2-6; maybe TRBD1 (5 bases). CDR3 size: 17 residues. Germline V gene lookup returns CDR1 SGDLS and CDR2 YYNGEE. The V end was cut by 4 bases, the J end by 0 bases, with 14 bases between. The CDR3 spells CASSPRPRGSGANVLTF. DNA for the CDR3: TGTGCCAGCAGCCCCCGACCTAGGGGCTCTGGGGCCAACGTCCTGACTTTC.

This clonotype was observed many times. The V gene is TRBV5-6, the J gene TRBJ2-7, with D perhaps TRBD2 (5 bases). There are 15 residues in the CDR3. V was cut by 4 bases and J by 0 bases, with 14 bases left in between. From germline, CDR1 is SGHDT and CDR2 YYEEEE. The CDR3 DNA sequence: TGTGCCAGCAGCCGTAGCGAACTCAGCTCCTACGAGCAGTACTTC. It codes for CASSRSELSSYEQYF.

This clonotype has ten or more counts. The V and J genes are TRBV5-1 and TRBJ1-1; 7 bases are a match to TRBD1. This CDR3 region has 14 residues. CDR1 is SGHRS, CDR2 YFSETQ, per germline. Germline trimming cut 5 bases from V and 5 bases from J; bases unmatched to any gene: 9. The CDR3 coding sequence is TGCGCCAGCAGACAGATCAGGGGGAAAACTGAAGCTTTCTTT. Its protein product is CASRQIRGKTEAFF.

The chain joins TRBV4-1 to TRBJ2-2, with TRBD1 identical over 7 bases. This CDR3 comprises 15 residues. V was clipped by 7 bases and J by 3 bases; unmatched bases: 8. Germline values: CDR1 MGHRA, CDR2 YSYEKL. The CDR3 sequence: CASNRDRGDTGELFF. The DNA of the CDR3 is TGCGCCAGCAACCGGGACAGAGGTGACACCGGGGAGCTGTTTTTT.

This clonotype was picked up one time. This rearrangement joins TRBV4-2 to TRBJ2-3; 8 bases align to TRBD2. CDR1 and CDR2 from the germline V gene are LGHNA and YNFKEQ. Germline trimming cut 0 bases from V and 0 bases from J; bases unmatched to any gene: 11. The CDR3 is 19 residues long. CDR3 sequence: CASSQDGLAGPTSTDTQYF. CDR3 DNA: TGTGCCAGCAGCCAAGATGGCCTAGCGGGCCCGACTAGCACAGATACGCAGTATTTT.

V gene TRBV12-3 or TRBV12-4 combines with J gene TRBJ1-2, with D possibly matching TRBD1 (6 bases). Trimming removed 3 bases at V and 3 bases at J, with 14 bases between. The CDR3 covers 15 residues. DNA of the CDR3: TGTGCCAGCAGTTTTCCCCCGGACAGCTACTATGGCTACACCTTC. This codes for CASSFPPDSYYGYTF.

In its sample, this clonotype was seen once. The chain joins TRBV7-2 to TRBJ2-3, with 8 nucleotides matching TRBD1. From germline, CDR1 is SGHTA and CDR2 FQGNSA. The CDR3 sequence is 13 residues long. V was clipped by 4 bases and J by 10 bases; unmatched bases: 7. CDR3 sequence: CASSSGTGDAQYF. The CDR3 nucleotides read TGTGCCAGCAGCTCAGGGACAGGCGATGCGCAGTATTTT.

The gene calls are TRBV11-2 and TRBJ2-1, with a weak D call TRBD2 (6 bases). V lost 3 bases to trimming and J lost 0 bases, with 9 bases between them. Germline-derived CDR1 and CDR2 are SGHAT and FQNNGV. The CDR3 runs 15 residues. CDR3 sequence reads: CASSFSGYSYNEQFF. Written as DNA, the CDR3 is TGTGCCAGCAGCTTTAGCGGATACTCCTACAATGAGCAGTTCTTC.

Notes on this clonotype: This clone may be a read error of a much larger clone one base away. The chain is built from TRBV24-1 and TRBJ2-5; 11 bases are shared with TRBD1. This CDR3 spans 17 amino acids. CDR1 and CDR2 (germline): KGHDR, SFDVKD. V lost 4 bases and J lost 11; bases outside the gene matches: 17. CDR3 nucleotide sequence: TGTGCCACCAGTGAAAAGTTGGACAGGGGGCATAATAGTGAGCAGTACTTC. Residues: CATSEKLDRGHNSEQYF.

This clonotype was recorded at least ten times. J is TRBJ1-2 and V is TRBV20-1; D unresolved. With 3 bases removed from V and 8 bases from J, the gap between germline ends came to 16 bases. Germline V gives CDR1 DFQATT, CDR2 SNEGSKA (reference sequence). The CDR3 runs to 13 residues. The CDR3 reads CSASTATAAGYTF. The CDR3 nucleotides are TGCAGTGCTAGTACAGCTACCGCCGCAGGCTACACCTTC.

As to this clonotype: This could be a read error, since a much larger clone is one nucleotide away. The chain carries TRBV24-1 and TRBJ1-2; D gene uncertain. V lost 4 bases and J lost 0, with 8 bases in between. Germline CDR1 and CDR2: KGHDR and SFDVKD. The CDR3 runs to 14 residues. CDR3 coding DNA: TGTGCCACCAGTGACCGACACTCTAACTATGGCTACACCTTC. Translating it yields CATSDRHSNYGYTF.

Many counts were recorded for this clonotype. The gene calls are TRBV6-5 and TRBJ2-7; TRBD2 agrees at 13 bases. The trim removed 5 bases at V and 4 bases at J, leaving 5 bases unmatched. This CDR3 has 15 amino acids. CDR1 and CDR2 (germline): MNHEY, SVGAGI. CDR3 DNA sequence: TGTGCCAGCAGTACGGGACTAGCGGGGAGGTACGAGCAGTACTTC. Its protein product is CASSTGLAGRYEQYF.

This clonotype has only a few counts. This chain connects TRBV2 to TRBJ2-1; the match to TRBD1 covers 7 bases. From germline, CDR1 is SNHLY and CDR2 FYNNEI. This CDR3 is 13 amino acids long. With 5 bases clipped from V and 3 bases from J, the junction kept 1 base outside the gene matches. The CDR3, as DNA: TGTGCCAGCAGTAACAGGGGCTACAATGAGCAGTTCTTC. Its protein is CASSNRGYNEQFF.

This clonotype appeared a few times. This chain joins TRBV5-1 and TRBJ2-5, with 15 bases lining up with TRBD2. CDR1 and CDR2 from the germline V gene are SGHRS and YFSETQ. The CDR3 is made up of 19 amino acids. The V gene end was trimmed by 0 bases and the J gene end by 1 base; junction bases not matched to a gene: 7. For the CDR3, the DNA is TGCGCCAGCAGCTTGGTTAGGACTAGCGGGGGGGCTCGCCAAGAGACCCAGTACTTC. Translated, it gives CASSLVRTSGGARQETQYF. The complete variable domain, with remaining parts taken from reference TRBV5-1 and TRBJ2-5, reads KAGVTQTPRYLIKTRGQQVTLSCSPISGHRSVSWYQQTPGQGLQFLFEYFSETQRNKGNFPGRFSGRQFSNSRSEMNVSTLELGDSALYLCASSLVRTSGGARQETQYFGPGTRLLVL.

The chain links TRBV18 to TRBJ2-4; the D gene could be TRBD1 or TRBD2 (5 bases each). Trimming shortened V by 3 bases and J by 0 bases, and 9 bases separated the two germline ends. Germline CDR1 and CDR2: KGHSH and LQKENI. CDR3 length equals 15 residues. CDR3 region: CASSPRGVAKNIQYF. DNA for the CDR3: TGTGCCAGCTCACCGAGGGGCGTAGCCAAAAACATTCAGTACTTC. Combining the CDR3 with reference TRBV18 and TRBJ2-4 gives the whole variable domain NAGVMQNPRHLVRRRGQEARLRCSPMKGHSHVYWYRQLPEEGLKFMVYLQKENIIDESGMPKERFSAEFPKEGPSILRIQQVVRGDSAAYFCASSPRGVAKNIQYFGAGTRLSVL.

Comment on this clonotype: A much more abundant neighbour one base away suggests this may be a read error. V is TRBV5-1 and J is TRBJ1-4; 7 nucleotides agree with TRBD1. This CDR3 is built from 15 residues. V was clipped by 1 base and J by 3 bases; unmatched bases: 3. CDR1 is SGHRS, CDR2 YFSETQ, per germline. The DNA of the CDR3 is TGCGCCAGCAGCTTGCAGGGGACAGCTAATGAAAAACTGTTTTTT. Protein: CASSLQGTANEKLFF.

The chain carries TRBV9 and TRBJ2-7, with 8 bases identical to TRBD2. This CDR3 is 14 amino acids long. The junction had 6 bases not matched to a gene; V was cut back by 0 bases and J by 7 bases. Germline CDR1 is SGDLS and CDR2 is YYNGEE. The CDR3 loop is CASSVEGTSGEQYF. The CDR3 coding sequence is TGTGCCAGCAGCGTAGAAGGGACTAGTGGTGAGCAGTACTTC.